Detailed here is one TCR beta chain. As yet, its antigen is unknown. TCR beta CDR3 regions were amplified from RNA transcripts. First-round RT-PCR with HTBI primers amplified the TCR CDR3 region. TCRdb analysed the multiplex PCR reads with MiXCR anew, one entry per CDR3 protein. In the table there are around 190,000 distinct CDR3 sequences, about a sixth of which are singletons. The CDR3 extends over 15 amino acids. Between the trimmed V and J ends, which lost 4 bases and 5 bases, there was a span of 14 bases. Germline V gives CDR1 MNHEY, CDR2 SVGEGT. This record belongs to a study of T cells in Graves' hyperthyroidism and ophthalmopathy. Looking at the study overall: Peripheral blood was secured at the point of initial diagnosis, before any treatment. Study-wide results and limits: In validation, the model predicted ophthalmopathy. These predictions came a median about 6.5 months before onset. In blood, most of the thyroid clonotypes expanded above 0.001 were also present.

The TCR sequence derives from a woman aged 45-59 years with Graves' hyperthyroidism. The chain joins TRBV6-2 or TRBV6-3 to TRBJ2-2, with a tentative D call TRBD1 (5 bases). Sequencing used blood. The CDR3 coding sequence is TGTGCCAGCAGTTCTTTACCCGACAGTACCGGGGAGCTGTTTTTT. This translates into CASSSLPDSTGELFF.